This T cell receptor beta chain was recorded in a study of blood T cell repertoires in COVID-19 (dated by TCRdb to about 2020). A note on the overall study: Samples covering the acute and convalescent phases of COVID-19 were provided by collaborators in the United States, Italy and Spain. The material from the prospective study consisted of cDNA or gDNA derived from T cells, B-cell-depleted T cells, or PBMCs. Deeply sampled blood TCRbeta repertoires from subjects exposed to, actively infected with, or recovered from COVID-19 were included in the dataset. The repertoires were made available in a free public database intended to serve as a resource for research on the immune response to SARS-CoV-2. The samples were drawn from the first 160 participants of the ongoing ImmuneRACE study and from over 950 subjects provided by 6 global collaborators. A de-identified subject ID, COVID-19 status, age in years and sex were almost always included in the sample metadata. Where available, HLA class I and class II types were obtained from metadata supplied by the sample provider rather than from assay-based typing. Broader findings and caveats from the paper: The amount of clinical and demographic metadata varied by source and participant and was provided uncurated.

TCRbeta CDR3 regions were amplified from genomic DNA using the immunoSEQ Assay, a bias-controlled multiplex PCR. The study's own analysis went as follows. Nucleated cell counts per sample were estimated from amplification of reference gene primers within the assay. To quantify the absolute abundance of each unique TCRbeta CDR3 rearrangement, sequence reads were collapsed and filtered. For each sample, productive Simpson clonality was calculated by taking the square root of Simpson's diversity index across productive rearrangements. The source is immuneACCESS, and TCRdb retained only in-frame sequences with V and J called. Part of the clones is not carried over; for the studies checked, unresolved V genes explain less than half of this, and the remainder is unexplained. Clone size and V and J calls were adopted from that table, with D and trimming inferred from the DNA. Present in this sample are about 160,000 clones, 87% of which were seen just once. The top ten hold about 3.9% of the sample.

From the germline V gene, CDR1 is MGHRA and CDR2 is YSYEKL. Inclusive of the bounding cysteine and phenylalanine, the CDR3 is 15 residues long. The only DNA kept is the CDR3, 45 bases in frame from the first base. The germline ends are 12 bases apart after V is trimmed by 3 bases and J by 0 bases. Note on this clone: It lacks a known antigen. Base-call qualities are not available, and no considerably larger clone is one nucleotide away.

A second Seattle source provided samples from volunteer blood donors who had recovered from COVID-19. Whole blood was collected in K2EDTA tubes by collaborating institutions according to the institutions' own protocols. For TCRbeta analysis, collaborator samples were shipped as frozen whole blood, as isolated PBMCs, or as DNA extracted from either sample type. The sample was peripheral blood. This receptor was taken from a woman aged 60-75 years who had recovered from COVID-19. Recombination joined TRBV4-1 with TRBJ2-7, with TRBD2 tentatively as D gene (5 bases match). This receptor carries the CDR3 CASSQPPEGSYEQYF. The bases read TGCGCCAGCAGCCAGCCCCCAGAGGGCTCCTACGAGCAGTACTTC.